This T cell receptor (beta chain) was captured by sequencing in a study of blood T cell repertoires in COVID-19. About the research overall: Some COVID-19 samples were acute and others convalescent; all came from the United States, Italy and Spain. Sources were T cells, B-cell-depleted T cells, or PBMCs; the material itself was cDNA or gDNA.

Original processing methods: The authors estimated nucleated cell counts from reference gene primer amplification. The repertoire was sequenced with immunoSEQ multiplex PCR; TCRdb's copy has only in-frame clones and lacks some. V, J and clone size are taken as reported in that table, and D and trimming were inferred from the DNA itself. The sample records 150,000 or so clones, roughly nine tenths being singletons. J was trimmed by 6 bases and V by 10 bases; bases with no gene match: 10. The CDR3 loop spans 14 amino acids. Germline V lookup: CDR1 MDHEN, CDR2 SYDVKM. Patients from Seattle were sampled longitudinally, starting during active infection.

The chain recombines TRBV28 with TRBJ1-4; 8 bases match TRBD1. The sequencing sample was made of peripheral blood. This sequence originates from a young man with COVID-19, enrolled during active disease. The DNA of the CDR3 is TGTGCCATACAGGTGGGGACAGGCCATGAAAAACTGTTTTTT. Its protein product is CAIQVGTGHEKLFF.